The 22 T cell receptor beta chains below were found in one sample sequenced in a study of blood T cell repertoires in COVID-19. The method was immunoSEQ multiplex PCR; TCRdb's version includes in-frame clones alone and lacks a portion of them. The data contain 170,000 or so clones, about 86% of them singletons. What was sequenced was peripheral blood. The source of these receptors is a man between 50 and 59 years old with active or convalescent COVID-19.

CDR3 sequence: CASSVQGISGNTIYF. CDR3 sequence (DNA): TGCGCCAGCAGCGTACAGGGGATCTCTGGAAACACCATATATTTT. The rearrangement links TRBV5-1 to TRBJ1-3, with TRBD1 identical over 7 bases. This CDR3 has 15 amino acids. CDR1 is SGHRS, CDR2 YFSETQ, per germline. J gave up 0 bases and V 4 bases, and 4 bases lay outside the gene matches.

The J gene is TRBJ2-1, the V gene TRBV28; 13 bases line up with TRBD2. The ends lost 4 bases at V and 8 bases at J; junction bases unmatched: 5. The CDR3 is 15 residues long. CDR1 and CDR2 from the germline V gene are MDHEN and SYDVKM. CDR3 DNA sequence: TGTGCCAGCAGTTCCCGGGGACTAGCGGGACATGAGCAGTTCTTC. As protein: CASSSRGLAGHEQFF.

The J gene is TRBJ2-4, the V gene TRBV2; D may be TRBD2 (5 bases). Trimming removed 3 bases at V and 0 bases at J, with 9 bases between. The CDR3 loop spans 15 amino acids. The germline V gene has CDR1 SNHLY and CDR2 FYNNEI. The CDR3 is CASSERAIAKNIQYF. CDR3 sequence (DNA): TGTGCCAGCAGTGAGAGGGCGATAGCCAAAAACATTCAGTACTTC.

There are a few counts of this clone. The V call is TRBV19, the J call TRBJ2-2; possibly TRBD1 for D (5 bases). The CDR3 has 15 amino acids. CDR1 and CDR2 (germline): LNHDA, SQIVND (reference sequence). The ends were cut back, 4 bases at V and 4 bases at J, with 13 bases in the middle. The CDR3 nucleotides are TGTGCCAGTAGTAAGCTGGACACTTCCACCGGGGAGCTGTTTTTT. Its translation: CASSKLDTSTGELFF.

This clone was seen once. The J gene is TRBJ2-2, the V gene TRBV11-2, with TRBD2 matching over 8 bases. J gave up 1 base and V 2 bases, and 3 bases lay outside the gene matches. Looked up from germline, CDR1 is SGHAT and CDR2 is FQNNGV. The CDR3 length is 16 residues. Here the CDR3 reads CASSLRLAGNTGELFF. In DNA form, the CDR3 reads TGTGCCAGCAGCTTACGTCTAGCGGGGAACACCGGGGAGCTGTTTTTT. Full variable domain (rest looked up from reference TRBV11-2 and TRBJ2-2): EAGVAQSPRYKIIEKRQSVAFWCNPISGHATLYWYQQILGQGPKLLIQFQNNGVVDDSQLPKDRFSAERLKGVDSTLKIQPAKLEDSAVYLCASSLRLAGNTGELFFGEGSRLTVL.

The chain carries TRBV6-1 and TRBJ2-6; D is perhaps TRBD1 (6 bases). CDR3 size: 16 residues. Trimming removed 3 bases at V and 4 bases at J, with 13 bases between. Germline assignment: CDR1 MNHNS and CDR2 SASEGT. The CDR3 DNA reads TGTGCCAGCAGTGACAGGGGCCTGAGCGGGGCCAACGTCCTGACTTTC. Translated: CASSDRGLSGANVLTF.

The chain joins TRBV7-2 to TRBJ1-6, with D uncertain. Germline lookup yields CDR1 SGHTA and CDR2 FQGNSA. The CDR3 runs 17 residues. Trimming pared 1 base from V and 0 bases from J, leaving 10 bases between. CDR3 sequence reads: CASSLVRSSSYNSPLHF. CDR3 coding DNA: TGTGCCAGCAGCTTAGTAAGATCTAGCTCCTATAATTCACCCCTCCACTTT. Full variable domain (remainder filled in from reference TRBV7-2 and TRBJ1-6): GAGVSQSPSNKVTEKGKDVELRCDPISGHTALYWYRQSLGQGLEFLIYFQGNSAPDKSGLPSDRFSAERTGGSVSTLTIQRTQQEDSAVYLCASSLVRSSSYNSPLHFGNGTRLTVT.

CDR3 sequence reads: CASTRQVQETQYF. The CDR3 DNA sequence: TGTGCCAGCACCCGACAGGTTCAAGAGACCCAGTACTTC. The rearrangement uses TRBV2 and TRBJ2-5; TRBD1 is a possible D gene (6 bases). Germline V gene lookup returns CDR1 SNHLY and CDR2 FYNNEI. The CDR3 runs to 13 residues. Trimming stripped 7 bases from V and 2 bases from J, with 11 bases between. The full variable domain, with the rest looked up from reference TRBV2 and TRBJ2-5, is EPEVTQTPSHQVTQMGQEVILRCVPISNHLYFYWYRQILGQKVEFLVSFYNNEISEKSEIFDDQFSVERPDGSNFTLKIRSTKLEDSAMYFCASTRQVQETQYFGPGTRLLVL.

This clone came up once. J is TRBJ1-3 and V is TRBV11-3, with 8 bases fitting TRBD1. V lost 5 bases to trimming and J lost 0 bases; unmatched junction nucleotides: 9. There are 17 residues in the CDR3. Germline loops: CDR1 SGHNT, CDR2 YENEEA. CDR3 in amino acids: CASSTGGGGSSGNTIYF. DNA for the CDR3: TGTGCCAGCAGCACAGGGGGGGGAGGAAGCTCTGGAAACACCATATATTTT.

The rearrangement uses TRBV20-1 and TRBJ2-1, with no clear D. Germline CDR1 reads DFQATT; CDR2 reads SNEGSKA (reference sequence). The CDR3 loop spans 11 amino acids. With 3 bases removed from V and 8 bases from J, the gap between germline ends came to 8 bases. DNA of the CDR3: TGCAGTGCTAGGCCCCGGGATGAGCAGTTCTTC. Translating it yields CSARPRDEQFF.

The gene calls are TRBV3-1 (or the pseudogene TRBV3-2) and TRBJ2-5; a weak D match, TRBD2 (5 bases). V was cut by 4 bases and J by 0 bases, with 9 bases left in between. Germline lookup yields CDR1 LGHDT and CDR2 YNNKEL (reference sequence). The CDR3 is made up of 14 amino acids. CDR3 loop: CASSRGVYQETQYF. Here the CDR3 DNA reads TGTGCCAGCAGCCGGGGAGTTTACCAAGAGACCCAGTACTTC.

The chain uses TRBV7-6 and TRBJ2-5; weak D call: TRBD2 (6 bases). The CDR3 is 13 amino acids. CDR1 SGHVS and CDR2 FNYEAQ come from the germline V gene. The ends were cut back, 5 bases at V and 5 bases at J, with 12 bases in the middle. The CDR3 sequence: CASSPAGRETQYF. Written as DNA, the CDR3 is TGTGCCAGCAGCCCGGCGGGGCGGGAGACCCAGTACTTC.

This clone has a handful of counts. The chain has TRBV5-1 and TRBJ2-2, with TRBD2 matching 8 bases. This CDR3 spans 17 amino acids. CDR1 is SGHRS and CDR2 is YFSETQ in the germline V gene. V gave up 0 bases and J gave up 2 bases; unmatched junction bases: 6. DNA for the CDR3: TGCGCCAGCAGCTTGGAAGTCCTAGCGGGTAACACCGGGGAGCTGTTTTTT. Translating it yields CASSLEVLAGNTGELFF.

The chain couples TRBV4-2 to TRBJ1-1; TRBD1 is a possible D gene (6 bases). Germline V CDR1 and CDR2: LGHNA, YNFKEQ. V was clipped by 5 bases and J by 7 bases, with 26 bases between them. The CDR3 covers 17 residues. This CDR3 reads CASSTRTAGFSVYEAFF. CDR3 nucleotide sequence: TGTGCCAGCAGCACCCGGACAGCAGGTTTTTCCGTGTATGAAGCTTTCTTT.

The J gene is TRBJ2-1, the V gene TRBV5-1; TRBD1 is a possible D gene (5 bases). Germline assignment: CDR1 SGHRS and CDR2 YFSETQ. CDR3 size: 15 residues. Trimming removed 1 base at V and 9 bases at J, with 17 bases between. In nucleotides, the CDR3 is TGCGCCAGCAGCTTGACACCTGCTCAGGGTCTTGAGCAGTTCTTC. Protein: CASSLTPAQGLEQFF.

This clone turned up a few times. This chain links TRBV4-1 with TRBJ1-2, with D possibly matching TRBD1 (5 bases). The CDR3 loop spans 16 amino acids. Germline CDR1 reads MGHRA; CDR2 reads YSYEKL. V shed 1 base and J shed 1 base, with 13 bases lying between them. CDR3 in amino acids: CASSQGAPGLNYGYTF. In nucleotides, the CDR3 is TGCGCCAGCAGCCAAGGAGCTCCAGGGCTTAACTATGGCTACACCTTC.

This chain uses TRBV24-1 with TRBJ1-2, with a possible D match to TRBD1 (5 bases). The V gene lost 5 bases and the J gene lost 2 bases, with 11 bases spanning the gap. Looked up from germline, CDR1 is KGHDR and CDR2 is SFDVKD. The CDR3 loop spans 14 amino acids. The DNA of the CDR3 is TGTGCCACCAGTGGGGGGGAGGGAAACTATGGCTACACCTTC. Translation: CATSGGEGNYGYTF.

The chain employs TRBV7-9 and TRBJ1-4, with 7 bases that match TRBD1. After removal of 1 base from V and 6 bases from J, the junction contained 5 bases not matched to a gene. The CDR3 totals 15 residues. CDR1 is SEHNR and CDR2 is FQNEAQ in the germline V gene (reference sequence). CDR3 sequence: CASSLEGQWHEKLFF. The CDR3 DNA reads TGTGCCAGCAGCTTAGAGGGACAGTGGCATGAAAAACTGTTTTTT.

CDR3: CAGGGQRNTEAFF. CDR3 sequence (DNA): TGTGCCGGCGGGGGGCAACGGAACACTGAAGCTTTCTTT. The chain joins TRBV6-5 to TRBJ1-1; possibly TRBD1 for D (6 bases). V was trimmed by 11 bases and J by 1 base, leaving 14 bases between them. The CDR3 has 13 residues. Germline CDR1 is MNHEY and CDR2 is SVGAGI.

The rearrangement joins TRBV27 to TRBJ1-5, with D hard to call. This CDR3 has 13 residues. V lost 6 bases and J lost 3, with 9 bases in between. Germline lookup yields CDR1 MNHEY and CDR2 SMNVEV (reference sequence). The CDR3 bases are TGTGCCAGCAGACCCTTCTACAATCAGCCCCAGCATTTT. It yields the protein CASRPFYNQPQHF.

The chain is built from TRBV5-5 and TRBJ2-7, with 10 bases matching TRBD1. The germline V gene has CDR1 SGHKS and CDR2 YYEKEE (reference sequence). V lost 2 bases, J lost 3 bases, and 14 bases stayed unmatched. The CDR3 extends over 18 amino acids. The CDR3, as DNA: TGTGCCAGCAGCTTTAGGGACAGGGGTTTTCGAGGCAACTACGAGCAGTACTTC. Its protein is CASSFRDRGFRGNYEQYF.

This clone was recorded a few times. This chain joins TRBV29-1 and TRBJ2-5; 16 bases align to TRBD2. The CDR3 spans 13 residues. J lost 7 bases, V lost 8 bases, and 4 bases had no gene match. CDR1 SQVTM and CDR2 ANQGSEA come from the germline V gene. CDR3 DNA sequence: TGCAGCCTGGGACTAGCGGGAGGGGGGACCCAGTACTTC. Translation gives CSLGLAGGGTQYF.